What follows describes a single T cell receptor (beta chain). The data derive from a study of control samples from healthy donors and cancer patients. The table came from immunoSEQ multiplex PCR; TCRdb's copy has only in-frame clones and leaves some out. The data hold about 110,000 clones, with approximately 90% observed a single time. The sample was blood. The sequence was obtained from a human donor in good health. The donor label of this sample is uncertain.

The CDR3 protein is CASSPLQGGGNTIYF. The CDR3 coding sequence is TGTGCCAGCTCACCACTACAGGGCGGGGGAAACACCATATATTTT. This chain connects TRBV18 to TRBJ1-3, with D possibly being TRBD1 (6 bases). Germline CDR1 reads KGHSH; CDR2 reads LQKENI. CDR3 length: 15 amino acids. The V end was cut by 1 base, the J end by 4 bases, with 11 bases between.